This TCR beta chain originates from a study of T cell responses to AZD1222 COVID-19 vaccine. Overall study: Both about-4-week and about-12-week second-dose recipients were combined. Findings and caveats of the study: In a largely white British group with more females than males, clonal diversity was possibly underestimated. Compared with day 0, the breadth and depth of the Spike-specific TCR repertoire rose significantly after two doses of AZD1222. CD4 TCRs covered the whole spike, strongest at regions 160-218 and 743-854.

Germline-derived CDR1 and CDR2 are KGHSH and LQKENI. The V gene lost 2 bases and the J gene lost 7 bases, with 18 bases spanning the gap. This CDR3 comprises 15 residues. This table comes from immunoSEQ multiplex PCR, and its TCRdb copy is limited to in-frame clones, with some not included. The table includes tens of thousands of clones, 75% to 90% detected once. As for this clone: Antigen specificity is unknown.

This TCR was sampled from an adult in good health. The input for sequencing was peripheral blood, taken on day 0 of AZD1222 vaccination. The V gene is TRBV18, the J gene TRBJ2-7; D may be TRBD1 (5 bases). The CDR3 spells CASSPSATAIEEQYF. CDR3 nucleotides: TGTGCCAGCTCACCATCTGCGACAGCGATAGAGGAGCAGTACTTC.